This entry is about one T cell receptor beta chain. This sample was included in a study of neoadjuvant anti-PD-1 for oral cavity cancer. Background on the study: Patients without progression received a fourth nivolumab dose around day 43, then surgical resection on days 50-56.

Patients had newly diagnosed, untreated stage II-IVA oral cavity squamous cell carcinoma. Patients had HPV-negative, locally advanced oral cavity squamous cell carcinoma. PBMCs were not maintained or expanded in culture before analysis. The CDR3 consists of 13 residues. V was clipped by 5 bases and J by 5 bases; unmatched bases: 6. Germline V gene sequence: CDR1 SGHNT, CDR2 YYREEE (reference sequence). Clones were sequenced by immunoSEQ multiplex PCR, and TCRdb holds only the in-frame ones, with some missing. This table holds approximately 32,000 clones, around nine tenths found once. The sequence came from a person aged 35-79 years with oral cavity squamous cell carcinoma. Sequencing was performed on PBMCs, taken before nivolumab (anti-PD-1) treatment. The rearrangement joins TRBV5-4 to TRBJ2-5, with 7 bases aligning to TRBD2. This CDR3 is CASSPGLDETQYF. The DNA for the CDR3 is TGTGCCAGCAGTCCAGGACTAGACGAGACCCAGTACTTC.